The clone carrying this T cell receptor (beta chain) was counted ten times or more. The antigen is undetermined. Preceding any ophthalmopathy symptoms, the blood sample dates from first hyperthyroidism diagnosis. The data were obtained in a study of T cells in Graves' hyperthyroidism and ophthalmopathy. The overall study: Before any treatment, at initial diagnosis, peripheral blood was collected. The study's findings and limits: Before onset, by a median of around six months, the model predicted ophthalmopathy.

Trimming cost V 3 bases and J 5 bases; bases outside gene matches: 3. This CDR3 comprises 14 residues. RNA transcripts provided the source from which TCR beta CDR3 regions were amplified. The HTBI primer set was used in a first-round RT-PCR of the TCR CDR3. Each CDR3 protein is one row after TCRdb ran MiXCR on the multiplex PCR reads. The data show about 290,000 distinct CDR3 sequences, with approximately 12% seen just once and approximately 7.8% held by the top ten. Sequences were obtained from blood. The TCR was taken from a woman between 25 and 40 years old with Graves' hyperthyroidism that later progressed to Graves' ophthalmopathy. The V and J genes are TRBV12-3 or TRBV12-4 and TRBJ2-1; 8 nucleotides line up with TRBD2. For the CDR3, the DNA is TGTGCCAGCAGTTTTTACGGGAGGGACAATGAGCAGTTCTTC. The encoded protein is CASSFYGRDNEQFF.